The T cell receptor (beta chain) under discussion was sequenced for a study of cytomegalovirus exposure and HLA in healthy donors. Study context: Unique TCRs from HLA-typed donors, about 78 million of them, were held in an early data release.

With 60 Vbeta and 13 Jbeta primers, the PCR was carried out. The data were produced by immunoSEQ multiplex PCR, yet TCRdb's version contains in-frame clones alone and is incomplete. The sample has some 120,000 clones, about 73% seen once; the top ten hold approximately 5.4%. In regard to this clone: Its antigen is undetermined.

Deletions cut 0 bases from V and 1 base from J, with 10 bases between. The CDR3 has 15 residues. Germline V gene sequence: CDR1 SGHNT, CDR2 YYREEE (reference sequence). The study, taken as a whole, reports: An analysis was carried out later, and it reportedly showed fewer N-insertions in an Asian-associated ancestry cluster than the approximately 610-donor mean. Specific recognition of CMV antigens was confirmed in vitro for a few chains (all CMV-associated).

The chain has TRBV5-4 and TRBJ1-1; D gene uncertain. The sequencing input was PBMCs. This clonotype originated in a woman aged 50 to 65 in good health and CMV-seropositive. CDR3 nucleotides: TGTGCCAGCAGCTTGGAGGCAGGTCGGAACACTGAAGCTTTCTTT. Encoded protein: CASSLEAGRNTEAFF.